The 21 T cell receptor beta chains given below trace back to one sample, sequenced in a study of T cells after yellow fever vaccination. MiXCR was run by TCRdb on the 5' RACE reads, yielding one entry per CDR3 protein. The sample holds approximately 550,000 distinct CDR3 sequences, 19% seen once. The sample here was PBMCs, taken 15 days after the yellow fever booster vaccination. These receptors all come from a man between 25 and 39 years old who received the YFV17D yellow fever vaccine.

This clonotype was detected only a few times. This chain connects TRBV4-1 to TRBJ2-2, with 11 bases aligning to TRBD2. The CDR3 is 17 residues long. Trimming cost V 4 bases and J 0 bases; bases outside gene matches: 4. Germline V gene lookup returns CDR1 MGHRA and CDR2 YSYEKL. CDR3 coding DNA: TGCGCCAGCAGCCTTAGCGGGAGGGCCCCGAACACCGGGGAGCTGTTTTTT. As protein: CASSLSGRAPNTGELFF.

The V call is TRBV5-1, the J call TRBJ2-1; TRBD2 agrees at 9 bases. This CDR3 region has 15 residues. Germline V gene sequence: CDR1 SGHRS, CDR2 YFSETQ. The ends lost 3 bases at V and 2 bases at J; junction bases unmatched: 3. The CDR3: CASSSRLAAYNEQFF. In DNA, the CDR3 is TGCGCCAGCAGCTCGCGACTAGCGGCCTACAATGAGCAGTTCTTC.

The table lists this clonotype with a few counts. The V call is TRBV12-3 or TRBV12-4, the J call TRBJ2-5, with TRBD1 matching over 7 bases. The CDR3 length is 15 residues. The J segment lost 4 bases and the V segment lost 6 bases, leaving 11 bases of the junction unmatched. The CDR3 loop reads CASSPFRGGGETQYF. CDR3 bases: TGTGCCAGCAGCCCATTTAGAGGGGGCGGAGAGACCCAGTACTTC.

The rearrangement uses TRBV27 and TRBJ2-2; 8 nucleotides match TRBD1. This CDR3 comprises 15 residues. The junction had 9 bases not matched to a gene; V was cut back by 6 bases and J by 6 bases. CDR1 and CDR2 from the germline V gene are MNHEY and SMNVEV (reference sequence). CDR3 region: CASSRLRQGSGELFF. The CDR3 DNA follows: TGTGCCAGCAGCCGCCTGAGACAGGGGTCCGGGGAGCTGTTTTTT.

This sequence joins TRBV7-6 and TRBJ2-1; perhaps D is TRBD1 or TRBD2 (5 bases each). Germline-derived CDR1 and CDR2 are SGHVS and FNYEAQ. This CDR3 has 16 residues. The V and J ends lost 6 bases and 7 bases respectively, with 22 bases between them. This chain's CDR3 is CASSPGDSRKGNEQFF. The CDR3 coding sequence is TGTGCCAGCAGTCCCGGGGATAGCAGGAAGGGGAATGAGCAGTTCTTC.

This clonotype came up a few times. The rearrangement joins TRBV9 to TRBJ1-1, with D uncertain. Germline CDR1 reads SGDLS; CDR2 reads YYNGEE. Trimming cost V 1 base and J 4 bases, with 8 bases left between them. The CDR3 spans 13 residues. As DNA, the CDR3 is TGTGCCAGCAGCGTATCGATTTTCACTGAAGCTTTCTTT. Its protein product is CASSVSIFTEAFF.

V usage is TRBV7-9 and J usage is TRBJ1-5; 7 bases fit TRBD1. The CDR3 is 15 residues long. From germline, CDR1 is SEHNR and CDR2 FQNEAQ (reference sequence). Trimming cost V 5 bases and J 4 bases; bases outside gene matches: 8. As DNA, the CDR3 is TGTGCCAGCAGCCAAAAAGGGGACAGAAATCAGCCCCAGCATTTT. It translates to CASSQKGDRNQPQHF.

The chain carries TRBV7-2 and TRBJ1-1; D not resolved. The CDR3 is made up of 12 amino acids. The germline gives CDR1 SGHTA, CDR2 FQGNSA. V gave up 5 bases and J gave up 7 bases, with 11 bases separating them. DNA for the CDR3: TGTGCCAGCAGCGAGGACGGGTATGAAGCTTTCTTT. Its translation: CASSEDGYEAFF.

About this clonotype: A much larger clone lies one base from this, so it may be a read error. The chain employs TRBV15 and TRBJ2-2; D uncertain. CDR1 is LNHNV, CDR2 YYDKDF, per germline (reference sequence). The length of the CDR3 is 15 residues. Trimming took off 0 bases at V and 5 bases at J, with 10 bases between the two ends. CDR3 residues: CATSREMGATGELFF. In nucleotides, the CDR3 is TGTGCCACCAGCAGAGAAATGGGTGCTACCGGGGAGCTGTTTTTT.

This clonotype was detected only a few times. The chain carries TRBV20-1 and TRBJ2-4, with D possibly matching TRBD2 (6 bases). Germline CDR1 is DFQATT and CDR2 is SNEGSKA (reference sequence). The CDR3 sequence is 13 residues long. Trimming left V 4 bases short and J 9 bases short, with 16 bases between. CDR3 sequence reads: CSATSGSGGIQYF. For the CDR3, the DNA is TGCAGTGCTACTTCGGGGTCCGGGGGCATTCAGTACTTC.

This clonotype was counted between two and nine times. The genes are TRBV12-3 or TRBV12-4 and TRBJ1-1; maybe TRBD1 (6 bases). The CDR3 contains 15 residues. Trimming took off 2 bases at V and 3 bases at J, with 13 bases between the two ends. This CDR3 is CASSLMGGRDTEAFF. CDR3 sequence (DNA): TGTGCCAGCAGTTTAATGGGGGGGCGAGACACTGAAGCTTTCTTT.

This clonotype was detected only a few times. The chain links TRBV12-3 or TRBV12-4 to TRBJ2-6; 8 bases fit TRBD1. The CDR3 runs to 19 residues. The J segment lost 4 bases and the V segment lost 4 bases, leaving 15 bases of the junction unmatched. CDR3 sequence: CASSSRTGRSPGGANVLTF. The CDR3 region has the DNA TGTGCCAGCAGTTCACGGACAGGGCGCTCTCCGGGAGGGGCCAACGTCCTGACTTTC.

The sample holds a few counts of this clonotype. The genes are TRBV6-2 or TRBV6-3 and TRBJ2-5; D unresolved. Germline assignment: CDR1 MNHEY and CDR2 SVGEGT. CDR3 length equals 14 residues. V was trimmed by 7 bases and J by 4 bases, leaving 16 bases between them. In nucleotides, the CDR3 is TGTGCCAGCAAAACTCATAGAATGATAGAGACCCAGTACTTC. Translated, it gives CASKTHRMIETQYF.

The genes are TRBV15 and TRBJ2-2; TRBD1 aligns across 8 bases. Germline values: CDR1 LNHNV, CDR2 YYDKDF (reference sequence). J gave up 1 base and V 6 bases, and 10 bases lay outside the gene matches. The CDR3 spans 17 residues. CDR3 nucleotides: TGTGCCACCAGTCGTTTCCCCGGGACAGGGAACACCGGGGAGCTGTTTTTT. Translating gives CATSRFPGTGNTGELFF.

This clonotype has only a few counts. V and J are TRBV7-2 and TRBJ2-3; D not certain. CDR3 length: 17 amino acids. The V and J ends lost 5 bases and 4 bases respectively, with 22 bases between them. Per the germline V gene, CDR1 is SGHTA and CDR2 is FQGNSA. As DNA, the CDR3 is TGTGCCAGCAGCCGAACGTCCATACGTACCGCGGCAGATACGCAGTATTTT. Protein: CASSRTSIRTAADTQYF.

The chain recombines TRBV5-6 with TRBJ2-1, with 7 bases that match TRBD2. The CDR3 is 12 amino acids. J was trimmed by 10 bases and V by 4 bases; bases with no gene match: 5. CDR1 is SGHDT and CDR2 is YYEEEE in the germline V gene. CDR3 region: CASSETSREQFF. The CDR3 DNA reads TGTGCCAGCAGCGAGACTAGCCGGGAGCAGTTCTTC. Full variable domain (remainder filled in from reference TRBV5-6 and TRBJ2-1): DAGVTQSPTHLIKTRGQQVTLRCSPKSGHDTVSWYQQALGQGPQFIFQYYEEEERQRGNFPDRFSGHQFPNYSSELNVNALLLGDSALYLCASSETSREQFFGPGTRLTVL.

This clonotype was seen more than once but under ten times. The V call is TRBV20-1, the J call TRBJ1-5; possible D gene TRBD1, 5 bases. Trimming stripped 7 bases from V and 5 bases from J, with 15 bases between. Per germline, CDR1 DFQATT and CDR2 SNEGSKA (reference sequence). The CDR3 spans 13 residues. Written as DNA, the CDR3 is TGCAGTGGCATGGGGGTATTAGATCAGCCCCAGCATTTT. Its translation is CSGMGVLDQPQHF.

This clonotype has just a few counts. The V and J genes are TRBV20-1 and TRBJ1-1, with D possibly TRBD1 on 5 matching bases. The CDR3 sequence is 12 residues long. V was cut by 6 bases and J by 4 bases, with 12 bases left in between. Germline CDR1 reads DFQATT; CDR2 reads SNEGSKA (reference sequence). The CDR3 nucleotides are TGCAGTGCGGGGGTGGGGTCCACTGAAGCTTTCTTT. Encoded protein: CSAGVGSTEAFF.

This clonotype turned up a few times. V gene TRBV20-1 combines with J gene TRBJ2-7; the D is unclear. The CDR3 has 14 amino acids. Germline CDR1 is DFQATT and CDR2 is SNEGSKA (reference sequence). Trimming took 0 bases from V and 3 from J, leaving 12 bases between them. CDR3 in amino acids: CSARDLGYHYEQYF. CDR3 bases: TGCAGTGCTAGAGATCTTGGCTACCACTACGAGCAGTACTTC.

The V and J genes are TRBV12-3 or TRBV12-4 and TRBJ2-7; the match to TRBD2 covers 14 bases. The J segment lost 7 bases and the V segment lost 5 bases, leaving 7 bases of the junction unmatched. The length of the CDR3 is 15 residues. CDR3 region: CASSPGLAGVPEQYF. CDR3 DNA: TGTGCCAGCAGTCCGGGACTAGCGGGAGTCCCGGAGCAGTACTTC.

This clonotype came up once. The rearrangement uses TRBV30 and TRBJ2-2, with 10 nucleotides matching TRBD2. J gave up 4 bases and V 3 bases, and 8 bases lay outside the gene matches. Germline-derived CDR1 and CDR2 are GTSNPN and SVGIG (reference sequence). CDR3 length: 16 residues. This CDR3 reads CAWRRPGLATTGELFF. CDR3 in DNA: TGTGCCTGGAGACGACCGGGACTAGCGACCACCGGGGAGCTGTTTTTT.